A single sample is the source of the 31 T cell receptor beta chains below, sequenced in a study of blood T cell repertoires in COVID-19 (dated by TCRdb to 2020 to 2022). The method behind the library was the immunoSEQ multiplex PCR assay. Drawn from immuneACCESS, this table holds only the in-frame rearrangements with V and J called that TCRdb kept. Clones are partly lost; checked studies trace under half to an unresolved V gene and leave the rest unexplained. This sample is represented by under 120,000 clones; 85% to 90% of them were singletons. The ten largest account for roughly 32% of the sample. The sequencing input was peripheral blood. Source of these receptors: a woman older than 75 with acute or convalescent COVID-19.

This sequence joins TRBV24-1 and TRBJ2-6; D remains ambiguous. V was trimmed by 10 bases and J by 0 bases, leaving 6 bases between them. Germline CDR1 reads KGHDR; CDR2 reads SFDVKD. This CDR3 is built from 13 residues. The CDR3 nucleotides are TGTGCCACGGGCTTCTCTGGGGCCAACGTCCTGACTTTC. Protein product: CATGFSGANVLTF.

The chain carries TRBV10-3 and TRBJ1-2; maybe TRBD1 (6 bases). V dropped 6 bases and J dropped 4 bases, with 15 bases sitting between them. This CDR3 is built from 14 residues. Looked up from germline, CDR1 is ENHRY and CDR2 is SYGVKD. CDR3 sequence reads: CAIRDGQRGYGYTF. In nucleotides, the CDR3 is TGTGCCATCAGGGACGGACAGCGCGGCTATGGCTACACCTTC.

CDR3 coding DNA: TGTGCCAGTGGGACAGGGCCTGTCTCTGGAAACACCATATATTTT. Protein sequence: CASGTGPVSGNTIYF. This chain links TRBV19 with TRBJ1-3, with 9 positions matching TRBD1. Germline values: CDR1 LNHDA, CDR2 SQIVND (reference sequence). The J segment lost 0 bases and the V segment lost 8 bases, leaving 5 bases of the junction unmatched. CDR3 length: 15 residues.

V usage is TRBV28 and J usage is TRBJ1-2, with 7 bases that match TRBD1. Germline CDR1 MDHEN, CDR2 SYDVKM. The CDR3 sequence is 16 residues long. Trimming removed 0 bases from V and 9 bases from J; junction bases left unmatched: 13. DNA of the CDR3: TGTGCCAGCAGTTTATGGAGCCCGGGACAGAAGATGAGCTACACCTTC. Its translation: CASSLWSPGQKMSYTF.

The CDR3 is CASKEGADGYTF. The CDR3 region has the DNA TGTGCCAGCAAGGAGGGGGCGGATGGCTACACCTTC. The rearrangement links TRBV2 to TRBJ1-2; 7 bases match TRBD1. CDR1 is SNHLY and CDR2 is FYNNEI in the germline V gene. This CDR3 region has 12 residues. V dropped 7 bases and J dropped 6; count of bases not matched to a gene: 5.

The chain couples TRBV30 to TRBJ2-2, with 8 bases aligning to TRBD1. The ends lost 5 bases at V and 5 bases at J; junction bases unmatched: 16. CDR3 length: 17 residues. Germline lookup yields CDR1 GTSNPN and CDR2 SVGIG (reference sequence). As DNA, the CDR3 is TGTGCCTGGTGGTGGGGGACAGGAATCTTCGGTACCGGGGAGCTGTTTTTT. As protein: CAWWWGTGIFGTGELFF.

The chain carries TRBV5-1 and TRBJ2-7; 10 positions agree with TRBD2. This CDR3 is 16 amino acids long. Trimming at V came to 0 bases and at J to 6 bases, leaving 9 bases not matched to a gene. Germline V CDR1 and CDR2: SGHRS, YFSETQ. Written as DNA, the CDR3 is TGCGCCAGCAGCTTGGTTAGCGGGGGGCCTACCTCCGAGCAGTACTTC. Its translation: CASSLVSGGPTSEQYF.

This clone was detected only once. The chain carries TRBV7-8 and TRBJ2-5; 12 bases map to TRBD1. The V segment lost 2 bases and the J segment 4 bases; nucleotides outside the gene matches: 5. CDR3 length: 16 amino acids. Germline loops: CDR1 SGHVS, CDR2 FQNEAQ. CDR3 in amino acids: CASSLFRDRGRETQYF. CDR3 in DNA: TGTGCCAGCAGCTTATTCCGGGACAGGGGGCGAGAGACCCAGTACTTC.

The V and J genes are TRBV2 and TRBJ1-3; D is unclear. The CDR3 is 15 amino acids. V lost 0 bases, J lost 0 bases, and 6 bases lay in between. Germline-derived CDR1 and CDR2 are SNHLY and FYNNEI. Here the CDR3 DNA reads TGTGCCAGCAGTGAAGCTGACAACTCTGGAAACACCATATATTTT. Its translation: CASSEADNSGNTIYF. Full variable domain (remainder filled in from reference TRBV2 and TRBJ1-3): EPEVTQTPSHQVTQMGQEVILRCVPISNHLYFYWYRQILGQKVEFLVSFYNNEISEKSEIFDDQFSVERPDGSNFTLKIRSTKLEDSAMYFCASSEADNSGNTIYFGEGSWLTVV.

The rearrangement uses TRBV7-6 and TRBJ2-3, with unresolved D. The CDR3 covers 13 residues. Trimming pared 2 bases from V and 3 bases from J, leaving 6 bases between. Germline V gives CDR1 SGHVS, CDR2 FNYEAQ. The CDR3 sequence: CASSLQATDTQYF. As DNA, the CDR3 is TGTGCCAGCAGCTTACAGGCAACAGATACGCAGTATTTT.

The genes are TRBV4-3 and TRBJ1-6, with TRBD1 as a possible D gene (5 bases). Germline CDR1 and CDR2: LGHNA and YSLEER. The CDR3 loop spans 14 amino acids. V lost 0 bases, J lost 10 bases, and 10 bases lay in between. CDR3 DNA: TGCGCCAGCAGCCAAGAGGGGCAGATATCACCCCTCCACTTT. Its translation is CASSQEGQISPLHF.

The rearrangement joins TRBV9 to TRBJ1-5; 8 bases map to TRBD1. V lost 0 bases, J lost 4 bases, and 3 bases stayed unmatched. CDR1 and CDR2 (germline): SGDLS, YYNGEE. The CDR3 length is 15 residues. For the CDR3, the DNA is TGTGCCAGCAGCGTAGGACAGGGGATGAATCAGCCCCAGCATTTT. Translating gives CASSVGQGMNQPQHF.

The chain is built from TRBV29-1 and TRBJ2-3, with TRBD2 matching over 9 bases. The CDR3 consists of 14 residues. Unmatched junction bases numbered 7, after V lost 6 bases and J lost 3 bases. Germline V gene lookup returns CDR1 SQVTM and CDR2 ANQGSEA. CDR3 DNA: TGCAGCGTGTCAGCGGGGGGATCGACAGATACGCAGTATTTT. Its translation: CSVSAGGSTDTQYF.

The J gene is TRBJ2-7, the V gene TRBV6-5; 9 bases agree with TRBD1. This CDR3 spans 13 amino acids. Germline CDR1 is MNHEY and CDR2 is SVGAGI. V lost 6 bases, J lost 3 bases, and 3 bases stayed unmatched. The chain's CDR3 is CASRRTGDYEQYF. The CDR3 DNA follows: TGTGCCAGCAGACGGACAGGGGACTACGAGCAGTACTTC.

The DNA for the CDR3 is TGTGCCACCTCGAGGCTAGCGGGCACAGATACGCAGTATTTT. Protein sequence: CATSRLAGTDTQYF. The chain couples TRBV2 to TRBJ2-3; TRBD2 matches 7 bases. The CDR3 consists of 14 residues. V shed 10 bases, J shed 1 base, and the junction held 8 bases outside the gene matches. Germline assignment: CDR1 SNHLY and CDR2 FYNNEI.

The V and J genes are TRBV6-6 and TRBJ1-5; D is perhaps TRBD1 (5 bases). The CDR3 spans 16 residues. CDR1 is MNHNY and CDR2 is SVGAGI in the germline V gene (reference sequence). Trimming stripped 2 bases from V and 7 bases from J, with 18 bases between. The DNA for the CDR3 is TGTGCCAGCAGTTACCACGCGGGGCAGGGCGGCCAGCCCCAGCATTTT. Protein product: CASSYHAGQGGQPQHF.

V usage is TRBV6-6 and J usage is TRBJ1-5; TRBD1 aligns across 8 bases. Germline loops: CDR1 MNHNY, CDR2 SVGAGI (reference sequence). The J segment lost 1 base and the V segment lost 5 bases, leaving 10 bases of the junction unmatched. The CDR3 is 17 amino acids. CDR3 coding DNA: TGTGCCAGCAGTCCACGGACAGGGAAATTAAGCAATCAGCCCCAGCATTTT. Its translation is CASSPRTGKLSNQPQHF.

This chain joins TRBV28 and TRBJ1-2; no firm D call. Germline assignment: CDR1 MDHEN and CDR2 SYDVKM. The CDR3 runs 13 residues. The ends were cut back, 7 bases at V and 7 bases at J, with 16 bases in the middle. The CDR3 region is CASTHQVGFGYTF. The CDR3, as DNA: TGTGCCAGCACACACCAGGTTGGGTTTGGCTACACCTTC.

CDR3 region: CASSLRGRDYGYTF. In DNA form, the CDR3 reads TGTGCCAGCAGTCTTAGGGGGCGAGACTATGGCTACACCTTC. The J gene is TRBJ1-2, the V gene TRBV27; TRBD1 matches at 7 bases. The CDR3 consists of 14 residues. Germline CDR1 reads MNHEY; CDR2 reads SMNVEV (reference sequence). Trimming at V came to 5 bases and at J to 3 bases, leaving 6 bases not matched to a gene.

The V gene is TRBV29-1, the J gene TRBJ1-1; D call uncertain. The length of the CDR3 is 12 residues. The germline V gene has CDR1 SQVTM and CDR2 ANQGSEA. Trimming shortened V by 6 bases and J by 13 bases, and 21 bases separated the two germline ends. CDR3 nucleotides: TGCAGCGTCCGAAATGCGGGCCCGCCTTATTTCTTT. It encodes CSVRNAGPPYFF. The complete variable domain, with remaining parts taken from reference TRBV29-1 and TRBJ1-1, reads SAVISQKPSRDICQRGTSLTIQCQVDSQVTMMFWYRQQPGQSLTLIATANQGSEATYESGFVIDKFPISRPNLTFSTLTVSNMSPEDSSIYLCSVRNAGPPYFFGQGTRLTVV.

The V call is TRBV5-1, the J call TRBJ1-6; 8 positions match TRBD1. The CDR3 extends over 16 amino acids. The germline V gene encodes CDR1 SGHRS and CDR2 YFSETQ. J lost 6 bases, V lost 5 bases, and 10 bases had no gene match. CDR3 DNA sequence: TGCGCCAGCAGTACCGACAGGGGCAGGCCTAATTCACCCCTCCACTTT. It translates to CASSTDRGRPNSPLHF.

The sample holds a few counts of this clone. V is TRBV11-3 and J is TRBJ2-3; 11 bases agree with TRBD2. From germline, CDR1 is SGHNT and CDR2 YENEEA. The CDR3 runs to 17 residues. The J segment lost 0 bases and the V segment lost 5 bases, leaving 7 bases of the junction unmatched. Here the CDR3 reads CASSQGTSGRSTDTQYF. For the CDR3, the DNA is TGTGCCAGCAGCCAGGGGACTAGCGGAAGGAGCACAGATACGCAGTATTTT. Filled out from reference TRBV11-3 and TRBJ2-3, the complete variable domain reads EAGVVQSPRYKIIEKKQPVAFWCNPISGHNTLYWYLQNLGQGPELLIRYENEEAVDDSQLPKDRFSAERLKGVDSTLKIQPAELGDSAVYLCASSQGTSGRSTDTQYFGPGTRLTVL.

The chain recombines TRBV5-4 with TRBJ2-5; 12 bases match TRBD2. Germline assignment: CDR1 SGHNT and CDR2 YYREEE (reference sequence). The CDR3 sequence is 15 residues long. V lost 3 bases to trimming and J lost 1 base; unmatched junction nucleotides: 1. In DNA, the CDR3 is TGTGCCAGCAGCTCGGGACTAGCGGGCCAAGAGACCCAGTACTTC. Its protein product is CASSSGLAGQETQYF.

A few counts support this clone. The V gene is TRBV6-2 or TRBV6-3, the J gene TRBJ1-5, with D tentatively TRBD1 (6 bases). V lost 4 bases, J lost 8 bases, and 18 bases lay in between. Germline-derived CDR1 and CDR2 are MNHEY and SVGEGT. The CDR3 covers 15 residues. The CDR3 loop is CASSSYQGRGEPQHF. The CDR3 DNA is TGTGCCAGCAGTTCGTACCAGGGGCGGGGGGAGCCCCAGCATTTT.

The CDR3 protein is CASSQPTGVQAFF. CDR3 DNA: TGTGCCAGCAGTCAGCCGACAGGCGTTCAAGCTTTCTTT. The gene calls are TRBV6-5 and TRBJ1-1, with TRBD1 as a possible D gene (6 bases). V gave up 5 bases and J gave up 9 bases, with 16 bases separating them. The CDR3 covers 13 residues. Germline V gives CDR1 MNHEY, CDR2 SVGAGI.

This chain links TRBV7-2 with TRBJ1-2; possible D gene TRBD1, 6 bases. The CDR3 has 14 amino acids. V was trimmed by 1 base and J by 6 bases, leaving 12 bases between them. Germline lookup yields CDR1 SGHTA and CDR2 FQGNSA. This chain's CDR3 is CASSLVATGHGYTF. CDR3 DNA sequence: TGTGCCAGCAGCTTAGTTGCGACAGGCCATGGCTACACCTTC.

V usage is TRBV2 and J usage is TRBJ1-2; 12 bases are a match to TRBD1. Germline loops: CDR1 SNHLY, CDR2 FYNNEI. This CDR3 contains 15 residues. Losses at the gene ends were 4 bases for V and 5 bases for J; bases not matched to a gene: 5. CDR3: CASSATGQGAYGYTF. The CDR3 DNA reads as TGTGCCAGCAGTGCTACGGGACAGGGGGCATATGGCTACACCTTC.

V gene TRBV19 combines with J gene TRBJ1-3; tentatively, D is TRBD1 (5 bases). CDR1 and CDR2 from the germline V gene are LNHDA and SQIVND (reference sequence). The CDR3 spans 15 residues. The V gene lost 3 bases and the J gene lost 1 base, with 10 bases spanning the gap. CDR3 in DNA: TGTGCCAGTAGTATGACAGCTCGTTCTGGAAACACCATATATTTT. Protein sequence: CASSMTARSGNTIYF. The variable domain in full, completed from reference TRBV19 and TRBJ1-3, reads DGGITQSPKYLFRKEGQNVTLSCEQNLNHDAMYWYRQDPGQGLRLIYYSQIVNDFQKGDIAEGYSVSREKKESFPLTVTSAQKNPTAFYLCASSMTARSGNTIYFGEGSWLTVV.

The genes are TRBV2 and TRBJ2-1; D may be TRBD1 (6 bases). There are 15 residues in the CDR3. CDR1 and CDR2 (germline): SNHLY, FYNNEI. The V and J ends lost 4 bases and 2 bases respectively, with 12 bases between them. CDR3 nucleotide sequence: TGTGCCAGCAGTGTGGGACAAATAACCTACAATGAGCAGTTCTTC. It codes for CASSVGQITYNEQFF. The complete variable domain, with remaining parts taken from reference TRBV2 and TRBJ2-1, reads EPEVTQTPSHQVTQMGQEVILRCVPISNHLYFYWYRQILGQKVEFLVSFYNNEISEKSEIFDDQFSVERPDGSNFTLKIRSTKLEDSAMYFCASSVGQITYNEQFFGPGTRLTVL.

The genes are TRBV29-1 and TRBJ2-7, with TRBD1 matching 8 bases. This CDR3 has 13 amino acids. V gave up 6 bases and J gave up 0 bases; unmatched junction bases: 4. The germline V gene encodes CDR1 SQVTM and CDR2 ANQGSEA. DNA of the CDR3: TGCAGCGTCTGGACAGGGAGCTCCTACGAGCAGTACTTC. Amino acids: CSVWTGSSYEQYF.

This chain joins TRBV19 and TRBJ2-7, with 7 bases identical to TRBD1. The CDR3 is made up of 12 amino acids. Trimming at V came to 10 bases and at J to 7 bases, leaving 10 bases not matched to a gene. Per the germline V gene, CDR1 is LNHDA and CDR2 is SQIVND (reference sequence). In DNA form, the CDR3 reads TGTGCCACCTCCTGGACAGGAGTGGAGCAGTACTTC. This sequence encodes CATSWTGVEQYF.